The 5 T cell receptor beta chains below all came from one sample that was sequenced in a study of blood T cell repertoires in COVID-19. The repertoire was sequenced with immunoSEQ multiplex PCR; TCRdb's copy has only in-frame clones and lacks some. The sample consists of a few hundred thousand clones, approximately 90% of them appearing once. Sequenced input: PBMCs or T cells enriched from blood (not recorded which). Every receptor here comes from a woman between 25 and 40 years old who had recovered from COVID-19.

The chain is built from TRBV7-9 and TRBJ2-2; no clear D gene. V lost 2 bases and J lost 1, with 11 bases in between. CDR1 and CDR2 from the germline V gene are SEHNR and FQNEAQ (reference sequence). CDR3 length equals 16 residues. The CDR3 loop reads CASSLRGRRNTGELFF. The DNA of the CDR3 is TGTGCCAGCAGCTTACGCGGCAGAAGGAACACCGGGGAGCTGTTTTTT.

V and J are TRBV25-1 and TRBJ1-6; no reliable D call. The V gene's germline CDR1 is MGHDK and CDR2 SYGVNS. V was pared by 1 base and J by 10 bases, with 8 bases between. The CDR3 loop spans 13 amino acids. CDR3 DNA: TGTGCCAGCAGTGAATCCGTCGGGTCACCCCTCCACTTT. It specifies CASSESVGSPLHF.

J is TRBJ2-7 and V is TRBV5-5, with 7 nucleotides matching TRBD1. V shed 2 bases and J 6 bases; nucleotides not matched to a gene: 8. CDR3 length: 14 residues. Germline CDR1 reads SGHKS; CDR2 reads YYEKEE (reference sequence). CDR3 amino acids: CASSLTGGQAEQYF. Here the CDR3 DNA reads TGTGCCAGCAGCTTAACAGGAGGACAGGCCGAGCAGTACTTC.

CDR3 coding DNA: TGTGCCAGCAGGAGTTTGGATGAAAAACTGTTTTTT. It is translated as CASRSLDEKLFF. The chain recombines TRBV6-5 with TRBJ1-4; D not resolved. The CDR3 contains 12 residues. Germline V gives CDR1 MNHEY, CDR2 SVGAGI. V was pared by 6 bases and J by 6 bases, with 8 bases between.

The V gene is TRBV19, the J gene TRBJ1-5, with a tentative D call TRBD1 (6 bases). The V and J ends lost 7 bases and 7 bases respectively, with 20 bases between them. Germline assignment: CDR1 LNHDA and CDR2 SQIVND (reference sequence). The CDR3 contains 15 residues. The CDR3 DNA reads TGTGCCAGTAATCCATCATACAGGGAAGGGCAGCCCCAGCATTTT. Protein: CASNPSYREGQPQHF.